Shown below are 2 T cell receptor beta chains from a single sample sequenced in a study of Ad26.COV2.S vaccination and SARS-CoV-2 variants. TCRdb keeps only in-frame clones here, not all; method: immunoSEQ multiplex PCR. The data hold more than 400,000 clones, with around 93% observed a single time. As for treatment: around 19 received Ad26.COV2.S at low or high dose, single or two shots; about 5 received placebo; per-sample allocation not given. Day 63 after the first injection of vaccine or placebo was the sampling time. Sequenced here: peripheral blood, sampled in a trial of Ad26.COV2.S vaccine versus placebo. These receptor sequences come from a person between 18 and 65 years old who received the Ad26.COV2.S COVID-19 vaccine or a placebo.

This clone was seen a single time. CDR3 loop: CASSLGYGAKNIQYF. DNA for the CDR3: TGTGCCAGCAGCTTAGGGTATGGGGCCAAAAACATTCAGTACTTC. The chain employs TRBV7-6 and TRBJ2-4; no firm D call. The CDR3 contains 15 residues. Germline loops: CDR1 SGHVS, CDR2 FNYEAQ. Trimming left V 1 base short and J 1 base short, with 8 bases between.

The gene calls are TRBV5-6 and TRBJ1-2; 10 nucleotides agree with TRBD1. There are 17 residues in the CDR3. Germline trimming cut 7 bases from V and 8 bases from J; bases unmatched to any gene: 20. Germline V lookup: CDR1 SGHDT, CDR2 YYEEEE. This CDR3 is CASALWGQGRFGGGYTF. For the CDR3, the DNA is TGTGCCAGCGCCCTGTGGGGACAGGGGCGATTTGGGGGCGGCTACACCTTC.